The 5 T cell receptor beta chains below all came from one sample that was sequenced in a study of long-term antiretroviral therapy in people with HIV. The assay used was immunoSEQ (version v3.0), run at survey level. TCRdb's copy holds only in-frame clones and misses some; the assay was immunoSEQ multiplex PCR. The table includes about 31,000 clones, 79% detected once. The sample here was unsorted PBMCs, taken 1.9 years after starting antiretroviral therapy. The receptor set was obtained from a man younger than 35 with HIV.

V usage is TRBV10-3 and J usage is TRBJ1-5; tentatively, D is TRBD1 (6 bases). Looked up from germline, CDR1 is ENHRY and CDR2 is SYGVKD. This CDR3 contains 16 residues. The ends were cut back, 4 bases at V and 0 bases at J, with 13 bases in the middle. CDR3 loop: CAISARGGDSNQPQHF. DNA for the CDR3: TGTGCCATCAGTGCCCGAGGGGGGGATAGCAATCAGCCCCAGCATTTT.

The chain joins TRBV11-2 to TRBJ2-3; TRBD1 is a possible D gene (6 bases). The germline CDR1 and CDR2 sequences are SGHAT and FQNNGV. Deletions cut 11 bases from V and 6 bases from J, with 12 bases between. This CDR3 comprises 11 residues. The CDR3 DNA is TGTGCCGCAGGGGCCAGGGATACGCAGTATTTT. It yields the protein CAAGARDTQYF.

V usage is TRBV11-2 and J usage is TRBJ2-7; D perhaps matches TRBD1 (5 bases). This CDR3 is 16 amino acids long. The germline V gene has CDR1 SGHAT and CDR2 FQNNGV. With 0 bases removed from V and 4 bases from J, the gap between germline ends came to 16 bases. CDR3 nucleotides: TGTGCCAGCAGCTTAGATAATATGGCAGGGTTTTACGAGCAGTACTTC. It is translated as CASSLDNMAGFYEQYF.

The chain has TRBV29-1 and TRBJ1-1; tentatively, D is TRBD1 (5 bases). The CDR3 runs to 14 residues. Trimming cost V 4 bases and J 4 bases, with 16 bases left between them. CDR1 and CDR2 from the germline V gene are SQVTM and ANQGSEA. The CDR3 DNA follows: TGCAGCGTTGTGGTTCAGGGTGCAGGCACTGAAGCTTTCTTT. Translated: CSVVVQGAGTEAFF. The full variable domain, completed using reference TRBV29-1 and TRBJ1-1, is SAVISQKPSRDICQRGTSLTIQCQVDSQVTMMFWYRQQPGQSLTLIATANQGSEATYESGFVIDKFPISRPNLTFSTLTVSNMSPEDSSIYLCSVVVQGAGTEAFFGQGTRLTVV.

V usage is TRBV29-1 and J usage is TRBJ1-2; no clear D. This CDR3 spans 13 amino acids. Germline V gene sequence: CDR1 SQVTM, CDR2 ANQGSEA. The V and J ends lost 4 bases and 3 bases respectively, with 12 bases between them. The CDR3 region is CSVGRPNYYGYTF. In DNA form, the CDR3 reads TGCAGCGTTGGGCGGCCCAACTACTATGGCTACACCTTC.